Listed below are T cell receptor beta chains from one sample, sequenced in a study of blood T cells in healthy people across ages. Each CDR3 protein gets one entry after TCRdb re-called the 5' RACE reads with MiXCR. The data show 1,300,000 or so distinct CDR3 sequences, roughly 60% seen once. The sequenced sample was blood. Receptor source: a man aged 18 to 29 in good health. Each CDR3 is given with its conserved first and last residue. The order of the fields is clone size, J gene, D gene, V gene, CDR3 DNA, CDR3 protein. A D gene is named only where the DNA matches it firmly. The size field is filled for only some rows; it gives once, few, many or a size class.

>few|TRBJ2-5|-|TRBV5-1
TGCGCCAGCAGCTTGGATCCTTCAGGATGGGAGACCCAGTACTTC
CASSLDPSGWETQYF
>few|TRBJ2-1|-|TRBV29-1
TGCAGCGGCGAAGGGCGTGCTGAGCAGTTCTTC
CSGEGRAEQFF
>few|TRBJ2-7|TRBD2|TRBV3-1
TGTGCCAGCAGCCAACCGTTAGACTCTAGCGGGGTAACCTACGAGCAGTACTTC
CASSQPLDSSGVTYEQYF
>-|TRBJ2-3|TRBD2|TRBV12-5
TGTGCTAGTGGTTTGATCACCGGGACTAGCGGTTCCACAGATACGCAGTATTTT
CASGLITGTSGSTDTQYF
>few|TRBJ2-7|-|TRBV20-1
TGCAGTGCTAGAGAGGACCGAAGTTACGAGCAGTACTTC
CSAREDRSYEQYF
>once|TRBJ1-1|TRBD1|TRBV28
TGTGCCAGCATCGGGACAGGGAGTGCTTTCTTT
CASIGTGSAFF
>-|TRBJ2-7|-|TRBV9
TGTGCCAGCAGCTCCCGACTAGACGAGCAGTACTTC
CASSSRLDEQYF
>-|TRBJ1-2|-|TRBV5-5
TGTGCCAGCAGCTTCCAGGTAGTGGACTATGGCTACACCTTC
CASSFQVVDYGYTF
>-|TRBJ2-3|-|TRBV6-5
TGTGCCAGCAGTTACGGGGACCCGTCAGATACGCAGTATTTT
CASSYGDPSDTQYF
>-|TRBJ2-3|TRBD1|TRBV25-1
TGTGCCAGCAGTTCCGGGACAGGGATGGATACGCAGTATTTT
CASSSGTGMDTQYF
>-|TRBJ2-7|-|TRBV7-8
TGTGCCAGCGGAACTCATGCCTACGAGCAGTACTTC
CASGTHAYEQYF
>few|TRBJ1-6|-|TRBV4-1
TGCGCCAGCAGCCAAGATCACGAGGGGCGGGCACCCCTCCACTTT
CASSQDHEGRAPLHF
>few|TRBJ2-7|TRBD1|TRBV20-1
TGCAGTGCTAGAGTTACAAACAGGGGCTACGAGCAGTACTTC
CSARVTNRGYEQYF
>few|TRBJ2-1|TRBD2|TRBV20-1
TGCAGTGCTAGAGATCGACTAGCGGGGGCGGGTGAGCAGTTCTTC
CSARDRLAGAGEQFF
>-|TRBJ1-5|-|TRBV28
TGTGCCAGCAGTTGGGGAGAGCCCCAGCATTTT
CASSWGEPQHF
>-|TRBJ2-7|-|TRBV4-3
TGCGCCAGCAGCCAAGGCGGTGATTCCTACGAGCAGTACTTC
CASSQGGDSYEQYF
>-|TRBJ2-1|-|TRBV20-1
TGCAGCGCCCAGGGGCGCACCTACAATGAGCAGTTCTTC
CSAQGRTYNEQFF
>-|TRBJ1-5|TRBD1|TRBV29-1
TGCAGCGTTGGGGACAGTTCCTTTCAGCCCCAGCATTTT
CSVGDSSFQPQHF
>-|TRBJ2-1|-|TRBV29-1
TGCAGCGTTTCAACCCTAGGGTTCTTC
CSVSTLGFF
>-|TRBJ1-2|-|TRBV7-9
TGTGCCAGCAGCTCCAAAGGCTATGGCTACACCTTC
CASSSKGYGYTF
>-|TRBJ1-2|-|TRBV6-5
TGTGCCAGCAAAGCCGGACCGAGAGCTAACTATGGCTACACCTTC
CASKAGPRANYGYTF
>-|TRBJ2-7|TRBD1|TRBV4-3
TGCGCCAGCAGCCCCGGGGCGGGGACAGGGCAGTACTTC
CASSPGAGTGQYF
>-|TRBJ2-1|-|TRBV14
TGTGCCAGCAGCCAAGATCCAGGTGACTACAATGAGCAGTTCTTC
CASSQDPGDYNEQFF
>-|TRBJ2-7|TRBD2|TRBV10-2
TGCGCCAGCAGTGAGTCTGCGCCTAGCGGTCCATACGAGCAGTACTTC
CASSESAPSGPYEQYF
>-|TRBJ1-5|TRBD1|TRBV27
TGTGCCAGCAGCCCCGGGACAGTTTTAAATCAGCCCCAGCATTTT
CASSPGTVLNQPQHF
>-|TRBJ2-5|TRBD2|TRBV5-1
TGCGCCAGCAGCACCGGACTAGAACGGTACTTC
CASSTGLERYF
>few|TRBJ2-5|-|TRBV28
TGTGCCAGCAGTCTCTCCGCTACCTCCCCTATACAAGAGACCCAGTACTTC
CASSLSATSPIQETQYF
>-|TRBJ2-3|-|TRBV20-1
TGCAGTGCCGAGACTAGTCCTAGTACAGATACGCAGTATTTT
CSAETSPSTDTQYF
>-|TRBJ2-2|-|TRBV4-1
TGCGCCAGCAGTCCCGGCGACAGGAGACTGTTTTTT
CASSPGDRRLFF
>few|TRBJ2-1|-|TRBV28
TGTGCCAGCAGTTCAGTATCGGGACTTAACAATGAGCAGTTCTTC
CASSSVSGLNNEQFF
>-|TRBJ1-2|TRBD1|TRBV25-1
TGTGCCAGCAGTAGACAGGGAGGAGGCTACACCTTC
CASSRQGGGYTF
>-|TRBJ2-5|-|TRBV12-3/TRBV12-4
TGTGCCAGCAGTTTTGGGTCAGGTACTCGGGAGACCCAGTACTTC
CASSFGSGTRETQYF
>-|TRBJ2-5|TRBD1|TRBV28
TGTGCCAGCAAGACAGGGTTCGACCAAGAGACCCAGTACTTC
CASKTGFDQETQYF
>-|TRBJ2-7|TRBD1|TRBV27
TGTGCCAGCAGCCGATGGGGGACAGGGTCGTACGAGCAGTACTTC
CASSRWGTGSYEQYF
>-|TRBJ2-3|TRBD2|TRBV20-1
TGCAGTGCTAGAGATCGGATAGCGGGAGGGACAGATACGCAGTATTTT
CSARDRIAGGTDTQYF
>few|TRBJ1-2|-|TRBV6-6
TGTGCCAGCGGGTATTCGGGGGGCAGCTCTCGGGGCTACACCTTC
CASGYSGGSSRGYTF
>once|TRBJ1-5|-|TRBV15
TGTGCCACCAGCAGTTGGGGGAATAGCAATCAGCCCCAGCATTTT
CATSSWGNSNQPQHF
>-|TRBJ2-7|-|TRBV6-5
TGTGCCAGCAGTTACGGTACTAGGGCAGGCGGCGAGCAGTACTTC
CASSYGTRAGGEQYF
>-|TRBJ1-2|-|TRBV7-9
TGTGCCAGCAGCCGGGACGGAGCTTACTATGGCTACACCTTC
CASSRDGAYYGYTF
>-|TRBJ1-2|-|TRBV20-1
TGCAGTGGTGACGTGGACCCTAACGACTATGGCTACACCTTC
CSGDVDPNDYGYTF
>few|TRBJ1-2|-|TRBV11-2
TGTGCCAGCAGCTTAGATCCGAGGGTCCTGGGTGACTATGGCTACACCTTC
CASSLDPRVLGDYGYTF
>-|TRBJ2-7|-|TRBV20-1
TGCAGTGCTAGAGCTGATGGGGGGAACAATGAGCAGTACTTC
CSARADGGNNEQYF
>-|TRBJ2-3|-|TRBV7-2
TGTGCCAGCAGCTTAGTGGTAGAAAACCCGGCAGATACGCAGTATTTT
CASSLVVENPADTQYF
>-|TRBJ2-7|TRBD2|TRBV28
TGTGCCAGCAGTGCCCTGTTAGAAGCGGGGGGCGCCTACGAGCAGTACTTC
CASSALLEAGGAYEQYF
>-|TRBJ2-1|TRBD2|TRBV4-2
TGTGCCAGCAGCCAACGTCGAGCCGGGACTAGCAATGAGCAGTTCTTC
CASSQRRAGTSNEQFF
>-|TRBJ2-3|TRBD1|TRBV4-1
TGCGCCAGCAGCCAAGATCAAAGGAGGACAGGGGAAGTCCTACTCACAGATACGCAGTATTTT
CASSQDQRRTGEVLLTDTQYF
>-|TRBJ2-6|-|TRBV11-2
TGTGCCAGCAGCCATGGGTGGGCTGGGGCCAACGTCCTGACTTTC
CASSHGWAGANVLTF
>-|TRBJ2-5|-|TRBV18
TGTGCCAGCTCACCGGACTCACCAGGAGAGACCCAGTACTTC
CASSPDSPGETQYF
>-|TRBJ1-2|-|TRBV7-8
TGTGCCAGCAGCTCCCAGCGGGTCTCCTACAATGGCTACACCTTC
CASSSQRVSYNGYTF
>-|TRBJ1-6|-|TRBV7-2
TGTGCCAGCAGCCTAGAGGCGACCGGCAATAATTCACCCCTCCACTTT
CASSLEATGNNSPLHF
>few|TRBJ1-5|-|TRBV5-1
TGCGCCAGCAGCTTCGGCGGCCCGGGGCAGCCCCAGCATTTT
CASSFGGPGQPQHF
>few|TRBJ2-5|-|TRBV13
TGTGCCAGCAGCTATGCTATCGGGGAGACCCAGTACTTC
CASSYAIGETQYF
>-|TRBJ2-3|TRBD2|TRBV20-1
TGCAGTGCACCCTCCTGGGCGGGAGGGGTAACAGATACGCAGTATTTT
CSAPSWAGGVTDTQYF